A single sample is the source of the 18 T cell receptor beta chains below, sequenced in a study of Ad26.COV2.S vaccination and SARS-CoV-2 variants. As for treatment: over 15 received Ad26.COV2.S at low or high dose, single or two shots; a few received placebo; per-sample allocation not given. Sampling was performed 63 days after the first vaccine or placebo injection. TCRdb keeps only in-frame clones here, not all; method: immunoSEQ multiplex PCR. The sample has around 340,000 clones, 86% seen once. Sample: peripheral blood, taken in a trial of Ad26.COV2.S vaccine versus placebo. The receptor source for this set is a person aged 18-65 years who received the Ad26.COV2.S COVID-19 vaccine or a placebo.

V is TRBV6-1 and J is TRBJ2-7; D gene uncertain. The V gene lost 0 bases and the J gene lost 3 bases, with 6 bases spanning the gap. CDR1 and CDR2 from the germline V gene are MNHNS and SASEGT. There are 13 residues in the CDR3. The CDR3 nucleotides read TGTGCCAGCAGTGAAGCGACTCACTACGAGCAGTACTTC. Residues: CASSEATHYEQYF.

This sequence joins TRBV6-5 and TRBJ2-5; D call uncertain. This CDR3 comprises 13 residues. Germline V lookup: CDR1 MNHEY, CDR2 SVGAGI. The germline V and J ends were trimmed by 6 bases and 5 bases, with 13 bases remaining between them. The CDR3 DNA is TGTGCCAGCAGGACATCCCTTGGGGAGACCCAGTACTTC. This gives the protein CASRTSLGETQYF.

J is TRBJ1-1 and V is TRBV7-9, with D maybe TRBD1 (6 bases). This CDR3 spans 15 amino acids. Germline lookup yields CDR1 SEHNR and CDR2 FQNEAQ (reference sequence). V gave up 5 bases and J gave up 2 bases, with 15 bases separating them. CDR3 residues: CASSPKGQPNTEAFF. DNA for the CDR3: TGTGCCAGCAGCCCGAAAGGACAGCCTAACACTGAAGCTTTCTTT.

This clone was counted a single time. This chain uses TRBV7-2 with TRBJ2-2; TRBD2 aligns across 8 bases. CDR3 size: 14 residues. Germline V gene sequence: CDR1 SGHTA, CDR2 FQGNSA. After removal of 5 bases from V and 7 bases from J, the junction contained 6 bases not matched to a gene. DNA for the CDR3: TGTGCCAGCAGCCCAGCGGGGGTGGACGGGGAGCTGTTTTTT. Amino acids: CASSPAGVDGELFF.

The sample holds a few counts of this clone. The rearrangement uses TRBV7-7 and TRBJ2-1; D is undetermined. Trimming cost V 0 bases and J 6 bases, with 6 bases left between them. The CDR3 sequence is 13 residues long. The V gene's germline CDR1 is SSHAT and CDR2 FNYEAQ (reference sequence). This chain's CDR3 is CASSLAPTNEQFF. Written as DNA, the CDR3 is TGTGCCAGCAGCTTAGCACCGACCAATGAGCAGTTCTTC.

V usage is TRBV7-8 and J usage is TRBJ2-1; D is perhaps TRBD1 (7 bases). Germline V gives CDR1 SGHVS, CDR2 FQNEAQ. CDR3 length: 15 amino acids. Trimming left V 5 bases short and J 1 base short, with 12 bases between. DNA for the CDR3: TGTGCCAGCAGCCAGGGGGGCGCATCCTACAATGAGCAGTTCTTC. This sequence encodes CASSQGGASYNEQFF.

This sequence joins TRBV3-1 (or the pseudogene TRBV3-2) and TRBJ1-1; D not certain. This CDR3 has 14 amino acids. CDR1 LGHDT and CDR2 YNNKEL come from the germline V gene (reference sequence). Trimming cost V 2 bases and J 0 bases, with 7 bases left between them. CDR3 in DNA: TGTGCCAGCAGCCAAACTTCGCTGAACACTGAAGCTTTCTTT. The encoded protein is CASSQTSLNTEAFF.

The genes are TRBV5-1 and TRBJ2-7; D is possibly TRBD1 or TRBD2 (7 bases each). There are 15 residues in the CDR3. V gave up 0 bases and J gave up 5 bases, with 15 bases separating them. Germline V lookup: CDR1 SGHRS, CDR2 YFSETQ. CDR3 DNA sequence: TGCGCCAGCAGCTTGGGAGGCGGGGGACAGAACGAGCAGTACTTC. Protein sequence: CASSLGGGGQNEQYF.

The J gene is TRBJ1-1, the V gene TRBV24-1, with D unclear. Germline CDR1 KGHDR, CDR2 SFDVKD. V gave up 0 bases and J gave up 4 bases, with 5 bases separating them. This CDR3 region has 13 residues. CDR3 protein: CATSDLDSTEAFF. The CDR3 DNA sequence: TGTGCCACCAGTGATTTGGATTCCACTGAAGCTTTCTTT.

The chain carries TRBV5-6 and TRBJ2-1, with D perhaps matching TRBD1 (5 bases). The CDR3 has 13 amino acids. V dropped 7 bases and J dropped 6 bases, with 14 bases sitting between them. The V gene's germline CDR1 is SGHDT and CDR2 YYEEEE. CDR3 sequence reads: CASEPWTSNEQFF. The CDR3 DNA follows: TGTGCCAGCGAACCATGGACAAGCAATGAGCAGTTCTTC.

V and J are TRBV5-6 and TRBJ2-7; D call uncertain. The CDR3 consists of 13 residues. Germline CDR1 SGHDT, CDR2 YYEEEE. The V gene lost 4 bases and the J gene lost 12 bases, with 20 bases spanning the gap. The CDR3: CASSIRAPTVSYF. CDR3 DNA: TGTGCCAGCAGCATCCGGGCCCCCACAGTTTCGTACTTC. Using reference TRBV5-6 and TRBJ2-7 for the parts outside the CDR3, the full variable domain is DAGVTQSPTHLIKTRGQQVTLRCSPKSGHDTVSWYQQALGQGPQFIFQYYEEEERQRGNFPDRFSGHQFPNYSSELNVNALLLGDSALYLCASSIRAPTVSYFGPGTRLTVT.

The chain recombines TRBV7-9 with TRBJ2-1; 7 nucleotides line up with TRBD1. The CDR3 has 17 amino acids. Trimming cost V 5 bases and J 0 bases; bases outside gene matches: 10. CDR1 is SEHNR, CDR2 FQNEAQ, per germline (reference sequence). The CDR3: CASSPRPDRVSYNEQFF. CDR3 bases: TGTGCCAGCAGCCCGCGACCCGACAGGGTCTCCTACAATGAGCAGTTCTTC.

V and J are TRBV7-8 and TRBJ2-3; 7 nucleotides match TRBD1. The CDR3 is 15 residues long. CDR1 is SGHVS, CDR2 FQNEAQ, per germline. The J segment lost 0 bases and the V segment lost 5 bases, leaving 5 bases of the junction unmatched. The CDR3 region has the DNA TGTGCCAGCAGCCCCAAGGGGGCGAGCACAGATACGCAGTATTTT. Translation: CASSPKGASTDTQYF.

The rearrangement joins TRBV28 to TRBJ2-7, with 7 bases fitting TRBD1. This CDR3 is built from 17 residues. Germline V CDR1 and CDR2: MDHEN, SYDVKM. V shed 4 bases and J 4 bases; nucleotides not matched to a gene: 16. As DNA, the CDR3 is TGTGCCAGCAGTTCCTCCCTTCGCCGGGACAGAATATACGAGCAGTACTTC. Translating gives CASSSSLRRDRIYEQYF.

J is TRBJ1-3 and V is TRBV5-1, with unresolved D. There are 16 residues in the CDR3. CDR1 SGHRS and CDR2 YFSETQ come from the germline V gene. The V gene lost 5 bases and the J gene lost 0 bases, with 15 bases spanning the gap. The CDR3 sequence is CASSEQSYNSGNTIYF. The CDR3 DNA reads TGCGCCAGCAGTGAACAGAGCTATAACTCTGGAAACACCATATATTTT.

The CDR3 spells CATVRGSYEQYF. The CDR3 DNA reads TGTGCCACCGTGCGGGGGAGCTACGAGCAGTACTTC. The chain joins TRBV2 to TRBJ2-7; the match to TRBD2 covers 7 bases. Losses at the gene ends were 10 bases for V and 3 bases for J; bases not matched to a gene: 6. Per germline, CDR1 SNHLY and CDR2 FYNNEI. The CDR3 has 12 residues.

The chain carries TRBV12-3 or TRBV12-4 and TRBJ1-1; D gene ambiguous. CDR3 length: 12 residues. V lost 4 bases, J lost 5 bases, and 8 bases lay in between. The CDR3 spells CASSWASTEAFF. For the CDR3, the DNA is TGTGCCAGCAGTTGGGCGAGTACTGAAGCTTTCTTT.

The V gene is TRBV19, the J gene TRBJ2-3; 7 bases fit TRBD2. The CDR3 loop spans 15 amino acids. Germline CDR1 reads LNHDA; CDR2 reads SQIVND (reference sequence). Trimming cost V 9 bases and J 0 bases; bases outside gene matches: 9. The CDR3 region has the DNA TGTGCCAGCAGACGGGCGGGAGCTAGCACAGATACGCAGTATTTT. Amino acids: CASRRAGASTDTQYF.